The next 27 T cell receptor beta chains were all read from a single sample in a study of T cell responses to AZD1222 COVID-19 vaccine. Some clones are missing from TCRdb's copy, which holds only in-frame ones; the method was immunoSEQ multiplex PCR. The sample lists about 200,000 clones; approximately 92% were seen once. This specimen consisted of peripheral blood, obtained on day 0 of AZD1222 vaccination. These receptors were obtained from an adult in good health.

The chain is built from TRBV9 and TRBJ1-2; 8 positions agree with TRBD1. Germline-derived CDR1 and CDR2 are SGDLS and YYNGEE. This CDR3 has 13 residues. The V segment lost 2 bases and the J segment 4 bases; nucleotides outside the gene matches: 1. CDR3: CASSVQGAYGYTF. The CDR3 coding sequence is TGTGCCAGCAGCGTTCAGGGGGCCTATGGCTACACCTTC.

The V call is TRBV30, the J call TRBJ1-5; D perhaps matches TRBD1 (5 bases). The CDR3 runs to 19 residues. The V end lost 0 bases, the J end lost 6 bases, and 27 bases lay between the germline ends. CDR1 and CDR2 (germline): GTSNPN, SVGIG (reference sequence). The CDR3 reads CAWSVQPSGVIRVSQPQHF. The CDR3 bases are TGTGCCTGGAGTGTACAACCCTCAGGTGTCATCAGGGTGAGTCAGCCCCAGCATTTT.

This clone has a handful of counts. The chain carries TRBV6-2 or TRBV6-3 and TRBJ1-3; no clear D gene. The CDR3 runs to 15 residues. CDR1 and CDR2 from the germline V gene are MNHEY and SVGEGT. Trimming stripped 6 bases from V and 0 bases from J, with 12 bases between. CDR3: CASSSQSGSGNTIYF. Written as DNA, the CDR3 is TGTGCCAGCAGCTCCCAGTCGGGCTCTGGAAACACCATATATTTT.

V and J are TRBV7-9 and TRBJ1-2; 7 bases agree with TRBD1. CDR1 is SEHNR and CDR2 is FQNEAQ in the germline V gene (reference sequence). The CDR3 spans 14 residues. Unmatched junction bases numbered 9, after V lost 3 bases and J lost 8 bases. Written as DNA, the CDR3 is TGTGCCAGCAGCTTCGGGGTTACAGGGGAAGGCTACACCTTC. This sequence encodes CASSFGVTGEGYTF.

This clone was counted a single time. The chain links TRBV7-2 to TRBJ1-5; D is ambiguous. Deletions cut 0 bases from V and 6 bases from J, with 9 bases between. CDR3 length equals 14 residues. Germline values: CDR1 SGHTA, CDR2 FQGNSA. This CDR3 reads CASSLAAASQPQHF. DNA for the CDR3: TGTGCCAGCAGCTTAGCTGCCGCAAGTCAGCCCCAGCATTTT.

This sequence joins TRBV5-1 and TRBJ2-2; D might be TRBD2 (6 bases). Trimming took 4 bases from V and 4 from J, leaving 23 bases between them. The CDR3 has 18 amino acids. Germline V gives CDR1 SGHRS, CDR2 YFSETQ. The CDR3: CASSPGGTPARGTGELFF. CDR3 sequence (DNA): TGCGCCAGCAGCCCGGGCGGGACCCCGGCGCGGGGCACCGGGGAGCTGTTTTTT.

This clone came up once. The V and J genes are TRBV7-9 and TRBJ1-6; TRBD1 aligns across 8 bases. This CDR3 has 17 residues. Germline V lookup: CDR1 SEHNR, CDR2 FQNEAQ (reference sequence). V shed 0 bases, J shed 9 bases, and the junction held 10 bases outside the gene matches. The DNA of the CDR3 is TGTGCCAGCAGCTTAGCGCAGGGGACAGGCCGTTCTTCACCCCTCCACTTT. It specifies CASSLAQGTGRSSPLHF.

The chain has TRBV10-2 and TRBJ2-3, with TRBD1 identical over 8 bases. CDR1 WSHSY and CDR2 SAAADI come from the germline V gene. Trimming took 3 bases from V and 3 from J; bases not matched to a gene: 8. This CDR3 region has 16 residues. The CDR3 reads CASSDRPGGVTDTQYF. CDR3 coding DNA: TGCGCCAGCAGTGATAGGCCAGGGGGCGTAACAGATACGCAGTATTTT.

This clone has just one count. The CDR3 is CASSPILMVETPTEAFF. The DNA of the CDR3 is TGTGCCAGCTCACCAATCCTAATGGTAGAGACGCCCACTGAAGCTTTCTTT. This chain uses TRBV18 with TRBJ1-1; D gene unclear. Per germline, CDR1 KGHSH and CDR2 LQKENI. This CDR3 has 17 amino acids. The ends were cut back, 2 bases at V and 4 bases at J, with 20 bases in the middle.

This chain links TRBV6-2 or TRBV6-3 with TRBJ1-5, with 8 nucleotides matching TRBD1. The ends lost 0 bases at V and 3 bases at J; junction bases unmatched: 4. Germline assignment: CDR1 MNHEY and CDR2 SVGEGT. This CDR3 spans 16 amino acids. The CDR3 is CASSYSGTGHNQPQHF. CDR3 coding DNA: TGTGCCAGCAGTTACTCGGGGACAGGACACAATCAGCCCCAGCATTTT.

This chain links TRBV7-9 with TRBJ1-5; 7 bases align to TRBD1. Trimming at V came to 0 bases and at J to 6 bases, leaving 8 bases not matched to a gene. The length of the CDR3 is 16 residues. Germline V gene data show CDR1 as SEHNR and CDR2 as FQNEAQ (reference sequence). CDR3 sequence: CASSLASGRGFQPQHF. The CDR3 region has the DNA TGTGCCAGCAGCTTAGCTTCGGGCAGGGGGTTTCAGCCCCAGCATTTT.

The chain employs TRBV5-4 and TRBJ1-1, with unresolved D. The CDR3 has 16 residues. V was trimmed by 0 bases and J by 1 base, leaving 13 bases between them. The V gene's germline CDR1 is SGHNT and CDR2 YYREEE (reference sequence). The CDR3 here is CASSLGGGLSNTEAFF. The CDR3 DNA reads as TGTGCCAGCAGCTTGGGGGGAGGTCTCTCGAACACTGAAGCTTTCTTT.

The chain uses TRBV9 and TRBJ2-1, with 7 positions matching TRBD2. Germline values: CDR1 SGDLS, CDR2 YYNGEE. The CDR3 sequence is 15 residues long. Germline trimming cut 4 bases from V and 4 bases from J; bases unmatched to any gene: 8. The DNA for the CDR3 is TGTGCCAGCAGCACCAGCGGGGAACCATACAATGAGCAGTTCTTC. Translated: CASSTSGEPYNEQFF.

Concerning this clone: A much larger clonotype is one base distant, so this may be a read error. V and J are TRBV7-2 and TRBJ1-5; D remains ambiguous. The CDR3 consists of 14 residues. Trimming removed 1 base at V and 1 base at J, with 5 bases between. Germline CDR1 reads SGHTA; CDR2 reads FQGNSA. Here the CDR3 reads CASSLVGSNQPQHF. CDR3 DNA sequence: TGTGCCAGCAGCTTAGTGGGGAGCAATCAGCCCCAGCATTTT.

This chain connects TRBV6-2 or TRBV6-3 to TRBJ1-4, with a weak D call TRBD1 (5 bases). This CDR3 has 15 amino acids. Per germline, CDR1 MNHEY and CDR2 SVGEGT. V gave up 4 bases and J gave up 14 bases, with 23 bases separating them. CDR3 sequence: CASSSHRIVTGRLFF. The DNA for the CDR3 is TGTGCCAGCAGTTCCCACAGGATCGTTACGGGACGGCTGTTTTTT.

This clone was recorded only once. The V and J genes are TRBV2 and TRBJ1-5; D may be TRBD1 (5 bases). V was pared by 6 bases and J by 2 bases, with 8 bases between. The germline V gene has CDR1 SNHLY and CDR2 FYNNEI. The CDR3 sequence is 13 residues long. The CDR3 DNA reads TGTGCCAGCAGCCGGGGGGGCAATCAGCCCCAGCATTTT. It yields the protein CASSRGGNQPQHF.

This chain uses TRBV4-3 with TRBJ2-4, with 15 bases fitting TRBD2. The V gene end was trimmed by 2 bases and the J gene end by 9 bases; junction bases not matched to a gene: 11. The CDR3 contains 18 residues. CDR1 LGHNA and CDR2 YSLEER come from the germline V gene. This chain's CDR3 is CASSQQWTSGGAVAIQYF. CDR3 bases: TGCGCCAGCAGCCAACAATGGACTAGCGGGGGGGCCGTGGCCATTCAGTACTTC.

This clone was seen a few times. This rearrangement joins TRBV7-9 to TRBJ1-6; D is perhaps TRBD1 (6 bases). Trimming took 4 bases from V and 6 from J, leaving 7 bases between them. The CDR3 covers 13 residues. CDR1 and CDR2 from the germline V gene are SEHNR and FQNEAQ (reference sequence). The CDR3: CASSSRGNSPLHF. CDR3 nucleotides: TGTGCCAGCAGCTCCAGGGGTAATTCACCCCTCCACTTT.

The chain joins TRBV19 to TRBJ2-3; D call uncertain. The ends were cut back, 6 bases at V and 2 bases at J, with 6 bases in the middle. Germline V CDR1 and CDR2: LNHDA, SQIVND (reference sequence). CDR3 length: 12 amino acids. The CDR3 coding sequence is TGTGCCAGTAGCAAACCCACAGATACGCAGTATTTT. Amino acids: CASSKPTDTQYF.

This chain's CDR3 is CASSKGTVNSPLHF. In DNA, the CDR3 is TGTGCCAGCAGTAAAGGGACGGTAAATTCACCCCTCCACTTT. The gene calls are TRBV2 and TRBJ1-6; D is possibly TRBD1 (5 bases). The ends were cut back, 5 bases at V and 7 bases at J, with 12 bases in the middle. CDR1 is SNHLY and CDR2 is FYNNEI in the germline V gene. CDR3 length equals 14 residues.

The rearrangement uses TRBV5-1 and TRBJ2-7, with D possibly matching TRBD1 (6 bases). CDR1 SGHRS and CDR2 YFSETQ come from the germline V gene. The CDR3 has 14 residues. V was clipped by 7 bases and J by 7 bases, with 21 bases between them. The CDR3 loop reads CASEGSAKGGEQYF. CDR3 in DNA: TGCGCCAGCGAAGGATCCGCCAAAGGGGGTGAGCAGTACTTC.

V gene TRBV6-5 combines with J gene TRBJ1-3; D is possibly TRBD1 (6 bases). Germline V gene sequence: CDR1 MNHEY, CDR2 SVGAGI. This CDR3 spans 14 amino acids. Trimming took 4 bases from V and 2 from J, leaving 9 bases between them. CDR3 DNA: TGTGCCAGCAGTTCAGGGGACACTGGAAACACCATATATTTT. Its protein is CASSSGDTGNTIYF.

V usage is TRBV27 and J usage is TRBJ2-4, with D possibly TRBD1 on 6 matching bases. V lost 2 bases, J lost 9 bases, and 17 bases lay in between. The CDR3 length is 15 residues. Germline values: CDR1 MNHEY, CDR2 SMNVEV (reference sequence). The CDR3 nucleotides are TGTGCCAGCAGTTTAGACGCCTTTCTGGGGGCCATTCAGTACTTC. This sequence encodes CASSLDAFLGAIQYF.

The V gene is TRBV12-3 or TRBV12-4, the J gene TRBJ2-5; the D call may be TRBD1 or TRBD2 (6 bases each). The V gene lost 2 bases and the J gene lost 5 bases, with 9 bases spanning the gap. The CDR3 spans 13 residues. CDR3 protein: CASSLRGVETQYF. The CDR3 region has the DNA TGTGCCAGCAGTTTAAGGGGGGTTGAGACCCAGTACTTC.

The CDR3 here is CASSFRGTDTQYF. The CDR3 DNA reads TGTGCCAGCAGCTTTAGGGGCACAGATACGCAGTATTTT. The chain recombines TRBV7-9 with TRBJ2-3; no definite D call. The CDR3 runs to 13 residues. CDR1 is SEHNR and CDR2 is FQNEAQ in the germline V gene (reference sequence). V gave up 3 bases and J gave up 1 base, with 5 bases separating them.

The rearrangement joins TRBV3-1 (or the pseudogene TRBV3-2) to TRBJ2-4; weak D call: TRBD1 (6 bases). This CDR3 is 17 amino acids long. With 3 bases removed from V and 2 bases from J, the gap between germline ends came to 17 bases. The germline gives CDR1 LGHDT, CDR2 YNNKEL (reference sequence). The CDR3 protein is CASSHEPTGGSKNIQYF. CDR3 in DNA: TGTGCCAGCAGCCATGAGCCGACAGGAGGTTCCAAAAACATTCAGTACTTC.

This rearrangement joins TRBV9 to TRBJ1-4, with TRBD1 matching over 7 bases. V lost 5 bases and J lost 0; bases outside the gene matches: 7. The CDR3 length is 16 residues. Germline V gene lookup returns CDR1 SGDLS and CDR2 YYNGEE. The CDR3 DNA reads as TGTGCCAGCAGTTCCGGGACAGCTGCAACTAATGAAAAACTGTTTTTT. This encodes CASSSGTAATNEKLFF.